This T cell receptor beta chain was identified during a study of blood T cell repertoires in COVID-19. Turning to the study itself: Specimens from acute and convalescent COVID-19 originated in the United States, Italy and Spain. PBMCs, B-cell-depleted T cells, or T cells were the source of the cDNA or gDNA that made up the material.

On this clone: One junction end does not reproduce the germline sequence, and a read error may be involved.

This CDR3 comprises 13 residues. The germline V gene has CDR1 SSHAT and CDR2 FNYEAQ (reference sequence). As originally analysed: Estimation of nucleated cell counts relied on the amplification of reference gene primers. Generated by immunoSEQ multiplex PCR, the TCRdb table keeps only in-frame clones and is missing some. V, J and clone size reflect that table, while D and trimming were determined from the DNA. The sample gives some 160,000 clones, 60% to 85% of which show up once; about 8.7% is in the top ten. The V and J genes are TRBV7-7 and TRBJ2-5, with D unresolved. The receptor was derived from a man aged 45-65 years with active or convalescent COVID-19. Sequenced input: peripheral blood. The CDR3 coding sequence is TGTGCTAGCAGCTTAGCCTTACAAGAGACCCAGTACTTC. Translating it yields CASSLALQETQYF.